Listed below are T cell receptor beta chains from one sample, sequenced in a study of human T cells and chemical hapten exposure. TCRdb called the 5' RACE reads again in MiXCR, with one record for every CDR3 protein. The sample comprises 65,000 to 95,000 distinct CDR3 sequences, roughly 8.4% of which are singletons, and under 3% rests with the top ten. These receptor sequences come from a male donor in good health. The conserved cysteine and the conserved F or W are not part of the CDR3 here. Each record gives: V gene, clone size, CDR3 length, CDR3 protein. Rows give clone size only sometimes, using once, few, many, or a class for an expanded clone.

V gene: TRBV5-1; clone size: few; CDR3 length: 8; CDR3 protein: ASSSRFTY
V gene: TRBV7-6; clone size: few; CDR3 length: 12; CDR3 protein: ASSLTYSNSPLH
V gene: TRBV6-5; clone size: few; CDR3 length: 13; CDR3 protein: ASRLGQGRNQPQH
V gene: TRBV20-1; clone size: -; CDR3 length: 11; CDR3 protein: SARRQGRYEQY
V gene: TRBV7-9; clone size: -; CDR3 length: 12; CDR3 protein: ASTPGEWDTEAF
V gene: TRBV20-1; clone size: few; CDR3 length: 14; CDR3 protein: SARDMEGGMNTEAF
V gene: TRBV7-9; clone size: -; CDR3 length: 10; CDR3 protein: ASSPGSYGYT
V gene: TRBV12-3/TRBV12-4; clone size: -; CDR3 length: 12; CDR3 protein: ASRRDRAQETQY
V gene: TRBV7-2; clone size: few; CDR3 length: 11; CDR3 protein: ASSTGVDNEQF
V gene: TRBV5-6; clone size: many; CDR3 length: 12; CDR3 protein: ASSLGQGAPGYT
V gene: TRBV4-2; clone size: few; CDR3 length: 14; CDR3 protein: ASSQGGLRGHTEAF
V gene: TRBV7-6; clone size: -; CDR3 length: 11; CDR3 protein: ASSLDRGQESH
V gene: TRBV6-6; clone size: -; CDR3 length: 13; CDR3 protein: ASQAGRREQETQY
V gene: TRBV12-3/TRBV12-4; clone size: -; CDR3 length: 13; CDR3 protein: ASSKTLSSTDTQY
V gene: TRBV23-1; clone size: many; CDR3 length: 11; CDR3 protein: ASSQYRPDEQY
V gene: TRBV10-3; clone size: -; CDR3 length: 11; CDR3 protein: AITEQGDYGYT
V gene: TRBV5-6; clone size: few; CDR3 length: 9; CDR3 protein: ASSLETEAF
V gene: TRBV20-1; clone size: many; CDR3 length: 13; CDR3 protein: SARLAGGRQETQY
V gene: TRBV12-3/TRBV12-4; clone size: -; CDR3 length: 13; CDR3 protein: ASSLLGQGNSPLH
V gene: TRBV28; clone size: -; CDR3 length: 14; CDR3 protein: ARSSQRIATNEKLF
V gene: TRBV6-2/TRBV6-3; clone size: few; CDR3 length: 14; CDR3 protein: ASSYAPGAGRDEQF
V gene: TRBV6-2/TRBV6-3; clone size: -; CDR3 length: 12; CDR3 protein: ASTQSAVNTEAF